These 8 T cell receptor beta chains share one sample of origin, sequenced in a study of shared clonotypes between healthy human individuals (dated by TCRdb to about 2020). The library was made by the immunoSEQ multiplex PCR assay. Held by TCRdb, this immuneACCESS table contains in-frame sequences only and omits some clones. Under half of the omission traces to an unresolved V gene where checked; the cause of the rest is unknown. This sample gives about 2.3 million clones in total; roughly 90% of them show up just once. 0.37% of the sample is taken by the ten largest. Sequencing was carried out using naive CD4+ T cells from PBMCs. The sample's cell subset or site label, decoded: CD45RA+ positively selected. These receptors were taken from a man in his late teens or twenties in good health. Some clones in this sample may be carry-over from other donors' samples.

The chain couples TRBV30 to TRBJ2-7; TRBD1 matches at 8 bases. The CDR3 contains 15 residues. Germline loops: CDR1 GTSNPN, CDR2 SVGIG (reference sequence). The trim removed 3 bases at V and 7 bases at J, leaving 14 bases unmatched. The CDR3 sequence is CAWSRDRSTAGEQYF. CDR3 DNA sequence: TGTGCCTGGAGCCGGGACAGGTCGACCGCCGGGGAGCAGTACTTC.

The chain links TRBV4-2 to TRBJ1-4, with D tentatively TRBD1 (6 bases). The CDR3 length is 14 residues. Trimming took 6 bases from V and 8 from J, leaving 16 bases between them. Germline V gene lookup returns CDR1 LGHNA and CDR2 YNFKEQ. CDR3 bases: TGTGCCAGCAGTTACAGGGTTGGAGGCGAAAAACTGTTTTTT. It specifies CASSYRVGGEKLFF.

CDR3 sequence (DNA): TGTGCCAGCAGCGCCCTCGACAGGGCAGATACGCAGTATTTT. As protein: CASSALDRADTQYF. V and J are TRBV9 and TRBJ2-3; 7 bases are shared with TRBD1. V gave up 3 bases and J gave up 4 bases; unmatched junction bases: 5. This CDR3 comprises 14 residues. Germline loops: CDR1 SGDLS, CDR2 YYNGEE.

The rearrangement uses TRBV9 and TRBJ2-1; the D gene is possibly TRBD1 (6 bases). V was cut by 0 bases and J by 6 bases, with 10 bases left in between. CDR1 and CDR2 (germline): SGDLS, YYNGEE. This CDR3 comprises 14 residues. The CDR3 DNA reads as TGTGCCAGCAGCGTAGAGGGGGTGTTCAATGAGCAGTTCTTC. Its protein product is CASSVEGVFNEQFF.

J is TRBJ2-7 and V is TRBV18; D is unclear. The V gene lost 3 bases and the J gene lost 6 bases, with 9 bases spanning the gap. CDR3 length: 12 residues. Germline CDR1 reads KGHSH; CDR2 reads LQKENI. The CDR3 nucleotides read TGTGCCAGCTCACCGCTGGGCATCGAGCAGTACTTC. It codes for CASSPLGIEQYF.

V is TRBV12-5 and J is TRBJ1-2, with TRBD1 matching over 7 bases. V shed 7 bases, J shed 0 bases, and the junction held 5 bases outside the gene matches. Looked up from germline, CDR1 is LGHNT and CDR2 is FRNRAP. This CDR3 comprises 14 residues. CDR3 DNA sequence: TGTGCTAGTGCTTCGGGACAGACTAACTATGGCTACACCTTC. Protein product: CASASGQTNYGYTF.

Worth noting for this clone: Sequence at one end of the junction differs from germline and may be a read error. The chain couples TRBV10-2 to TRBJ2-1; 15 bases map to TRBD2. Germline lookup yields CDR1 WSHSY and CDR2 SAAADI. This CDR3 has 18 amino acids. DNA for the CDR3: TGCGCCAGCAGTGAGTCGACAGTCCGGGGACTAGCGGGAGGAGTGTGGCTCTTC. As protein: CASSESTVRGLAGGVWLF.

V and J are TRBV28 and TRBJ2-2; possibly TRBD1 for D (7 bases). This CDR3 has 19 amino acids. Per the germline V gene, CDR1 is MDHEN and CDR2 is SYDVKM. V was pared by 6 bases and J by 4 bases, with 27 bases between. The CDR3 DNA reads TGTGCCAGCAGGCAGGGGGGCGTGTTAGAGGCCGGGAGCACCGGGGAGCTGTTTTTT. It encodes CASRQGGVLEAGSTGELFF. Variable domain in full (rest from reference TRBV28 and TRBJ2-2): DVKVTQSSRYLVKRTGEKVFLECVQDMDHENMFWYRQDPGLGLRLIYFSYDVKMKEKGDIPEGYSVSREKKERFSLILESASTNQTSMYLCASRQGGVLEAGSTGELFFGEGSRLTVL.